This TCR beta chain emerged from a study of blood T cells in healthy people across ages. This clonotype was seen many times. Next came a second PCR, run for about 7 to 12 cycles, which used a sample-barcoded 5' primer along with a J-beta primer mix. TCRdb re-derived calls from the 5' RACE reads in MiXCR, one entry per CDR3 protein. The sample lists approximately 680,000 distinct CDR3 sequences, around 32% seen once, with 15% in the top ten. The source is a woman of 80 years or more in good health. Material: blood.

In DNA, the CDR3 is TGTGCCACCAGTGATTTGACAGGGATGGAGCAGTTCTTC. Amino acid sequence: CATSDLTGMEQFF. V and J are TRBV24-1 and TRBJ2-1; D may be TRBD1 (6 bases). Germline V gives CDR1 KGHDR, CDR2 SFDVKD. The length of the CDR3 is 13 residues. V was pared by 0 bases and J by 10 bases, with 9 bases between.